The clone carrying this T cell receptor (beta chain) is a singleton in its sample. This sample is part of a study of blood T cell repertoires in COVID-19. Participants had their cohort set by participant-reported clinical history. V dropped 6 bases and J dropped 6; count of bases not matched to a gene: 1. Germline CDR1 and CDR2: SNHLY and FYNNEI. This CDR3 contains 13 residues. As processed by the authors: Estimates of nucleated cell counts were drawn from the amplification of reference gene primers. Measured with immunoSEQ multiplex PCR; TCRdb has only the in-frame clones, and not every one. That table gives V, J and clone size, and the DNA gave D and trimming. The sample gives around 250,000 clones, about 84% of which show up once; roughly 2% is in the top ten.

The sequence was collected from a woman aged 45 to 65 who had recovered from COVID-19. The specimen sequenced was PBMCs or T cells enriched from blood (not recorded which). The chain joins TRBV2 to TRBJ1-6, with 8 bases identical to TRBD1. CDR3 sequence: CASRTGANSPLHF. The CDR3 nucleotides read TGTGCCAGCAGGACAGGGGCTAATTCACCCCTCCACTTT. Supplemented by reference TRBV2 and TRBJ1-6, the full variable domain reads EPEVTQTPSHQVTQMGQEVILRCVPISNHLYFYWYRQILGQKVEFLVSFYNNEISEKSEIFDDQFSVERPDGSNFTLKIRSTKLEDSAMYFCASRTGANSPLHFGNGTRLTVT.